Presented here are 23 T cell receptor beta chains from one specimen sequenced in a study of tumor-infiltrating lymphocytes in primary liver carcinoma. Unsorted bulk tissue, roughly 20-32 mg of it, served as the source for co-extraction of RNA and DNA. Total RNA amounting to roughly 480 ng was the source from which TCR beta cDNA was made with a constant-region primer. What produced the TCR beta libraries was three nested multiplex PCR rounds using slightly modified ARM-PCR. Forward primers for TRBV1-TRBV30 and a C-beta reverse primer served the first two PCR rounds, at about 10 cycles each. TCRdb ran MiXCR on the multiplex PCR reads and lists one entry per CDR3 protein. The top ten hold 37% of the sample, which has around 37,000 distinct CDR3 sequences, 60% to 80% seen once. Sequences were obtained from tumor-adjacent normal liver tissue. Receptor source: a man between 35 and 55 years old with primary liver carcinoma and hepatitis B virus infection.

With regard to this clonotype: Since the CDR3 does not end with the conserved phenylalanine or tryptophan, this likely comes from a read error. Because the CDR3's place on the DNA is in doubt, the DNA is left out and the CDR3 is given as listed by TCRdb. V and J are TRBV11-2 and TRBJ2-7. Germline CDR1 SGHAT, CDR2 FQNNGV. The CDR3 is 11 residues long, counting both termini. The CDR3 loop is CASNLSYEQYL.

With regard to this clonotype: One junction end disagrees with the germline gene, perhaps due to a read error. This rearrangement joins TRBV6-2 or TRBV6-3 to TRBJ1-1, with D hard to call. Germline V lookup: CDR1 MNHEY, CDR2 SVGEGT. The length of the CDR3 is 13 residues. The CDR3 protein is CDSTAFGSTEAIF. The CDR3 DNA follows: TGTGACAGCACCGCCTTCGGCAGCACTGAAGCTATCTTT.

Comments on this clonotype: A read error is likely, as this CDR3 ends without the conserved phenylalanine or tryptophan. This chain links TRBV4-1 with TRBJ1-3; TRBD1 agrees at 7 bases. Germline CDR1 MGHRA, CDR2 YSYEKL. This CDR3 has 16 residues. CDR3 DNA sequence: TGCGCCAGCAGTCAAGGGGGACAGTCCTCTGGAAACACCATATATTGT. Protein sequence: CASSQGGQSSGNTIYC.

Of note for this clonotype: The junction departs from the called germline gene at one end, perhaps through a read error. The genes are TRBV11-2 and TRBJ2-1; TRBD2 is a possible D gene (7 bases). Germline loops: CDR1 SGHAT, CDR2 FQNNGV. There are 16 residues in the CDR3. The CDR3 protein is CASTFGGGGRWNEQFF. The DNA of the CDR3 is TGTGCCAGCACCTTTGGGGGAGGGGGGCGCTGGAATGAGCAATTCTTC. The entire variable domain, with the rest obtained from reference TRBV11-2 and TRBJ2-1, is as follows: EAGVAQSPRYKIIEKRQSVAFWCNPISGHATLYWYQQILGQGPKLLIQFQNNGVVDDSQLPKDRFSAERLKGVDSTLKIQPAKLEDSAVYLCASTFGGGGRWNEQFFGPGTRLTVL.

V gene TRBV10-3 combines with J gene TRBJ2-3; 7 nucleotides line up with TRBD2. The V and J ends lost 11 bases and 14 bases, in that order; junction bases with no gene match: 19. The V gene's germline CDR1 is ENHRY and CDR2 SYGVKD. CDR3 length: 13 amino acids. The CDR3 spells CASRGVRTDTRYF. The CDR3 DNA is TGTGCCTCCCGGGGGGTAAGGACCGATACACGGTATTTT.

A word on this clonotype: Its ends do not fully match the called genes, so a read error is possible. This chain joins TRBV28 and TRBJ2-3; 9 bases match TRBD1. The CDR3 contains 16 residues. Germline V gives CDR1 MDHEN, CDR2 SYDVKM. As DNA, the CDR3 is TGTGCCAGCAGTTTACACCCTGGACAGGGGACAGATAAGCAGTATTTT. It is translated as CASSLHPGQGTDKQYF.

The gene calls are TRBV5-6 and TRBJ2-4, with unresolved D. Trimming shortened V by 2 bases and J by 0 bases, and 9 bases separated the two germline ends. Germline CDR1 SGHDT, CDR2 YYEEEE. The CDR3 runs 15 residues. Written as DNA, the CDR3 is TGTGCCAGCAGCTTATATGGGCTAGCCAAAAACATTCAGTACTTC. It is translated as CASSLYGLAKNIQYF.

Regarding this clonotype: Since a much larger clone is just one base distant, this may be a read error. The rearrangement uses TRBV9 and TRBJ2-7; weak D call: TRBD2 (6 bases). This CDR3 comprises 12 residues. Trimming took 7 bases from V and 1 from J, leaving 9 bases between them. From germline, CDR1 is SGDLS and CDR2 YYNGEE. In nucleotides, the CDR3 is TGTGCCAGCTGCGGGGATTCCTACGAGCAGTACTTC. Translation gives CASCGDSYEQYF.

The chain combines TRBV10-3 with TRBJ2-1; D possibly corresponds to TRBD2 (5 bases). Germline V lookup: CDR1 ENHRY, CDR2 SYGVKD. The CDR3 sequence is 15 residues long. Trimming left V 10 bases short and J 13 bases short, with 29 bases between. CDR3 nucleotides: TGTGCCACCAATGTTGGGGAGCCCATCCAATGGGAACAGTTCTTC. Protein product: CATNVGEPIQWEQFF.

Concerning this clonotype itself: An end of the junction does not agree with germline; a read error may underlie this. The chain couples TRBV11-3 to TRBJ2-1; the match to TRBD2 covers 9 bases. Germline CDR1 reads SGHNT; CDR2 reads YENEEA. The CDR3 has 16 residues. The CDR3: CASSLDSGSGHNVQFF. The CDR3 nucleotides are TGTGCCAGCAGCCTTGATAGCGGGAGCGGGCATAATGTGCAGTTCTTC.

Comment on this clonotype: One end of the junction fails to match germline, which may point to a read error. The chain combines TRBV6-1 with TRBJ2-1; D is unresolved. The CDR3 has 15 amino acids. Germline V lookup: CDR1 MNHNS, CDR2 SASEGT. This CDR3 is CASCEEAVGYNEQFF. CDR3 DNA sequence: TGTGCCAGCTGTGAAGAGGCGGTAGGATACAATGAGCAGTTCTTC.

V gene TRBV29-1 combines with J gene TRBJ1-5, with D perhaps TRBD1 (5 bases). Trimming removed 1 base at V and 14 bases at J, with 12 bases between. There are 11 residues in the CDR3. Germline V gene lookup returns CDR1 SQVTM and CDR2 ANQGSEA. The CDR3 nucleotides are TGCAGCGTTGAAGGTCCGGGGCCAAAGCATTTT. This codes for CSVEGPGPKHF.

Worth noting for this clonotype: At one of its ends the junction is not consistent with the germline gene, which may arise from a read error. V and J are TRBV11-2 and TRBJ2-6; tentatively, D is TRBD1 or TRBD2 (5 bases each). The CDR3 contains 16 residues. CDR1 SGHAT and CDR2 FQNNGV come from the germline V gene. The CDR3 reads CASSLPSGIGTNVLTF. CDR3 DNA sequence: TGTGCCAGCAGCTTACCGTCAGGGATTGGGACCAATGTCCTGACTTTC.

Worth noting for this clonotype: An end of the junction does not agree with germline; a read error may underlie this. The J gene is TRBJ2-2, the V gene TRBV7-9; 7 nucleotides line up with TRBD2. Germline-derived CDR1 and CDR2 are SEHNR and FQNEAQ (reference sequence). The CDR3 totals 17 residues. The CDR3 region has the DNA TGTGCCAGAAGCTCACCCGGACTGGCGGGAGTGCCCGGGGAGCTGTTTTTT. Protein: CARSSPGLAGVPGELFF.

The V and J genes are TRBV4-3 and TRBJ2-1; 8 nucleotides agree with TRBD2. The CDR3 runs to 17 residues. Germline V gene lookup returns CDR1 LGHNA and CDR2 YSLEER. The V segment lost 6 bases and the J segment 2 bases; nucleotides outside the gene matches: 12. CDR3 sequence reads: CASSQIYQREPYNEQFF. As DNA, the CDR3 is TGCGCCAGCAGTCAAATATATCAGCGGGAGCCCTACAATGAGCAGTTCTTC.

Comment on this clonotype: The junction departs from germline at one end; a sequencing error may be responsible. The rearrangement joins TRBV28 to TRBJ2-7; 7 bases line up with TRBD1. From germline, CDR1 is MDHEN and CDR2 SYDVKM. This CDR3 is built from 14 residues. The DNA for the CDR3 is TGTGCCAGCTGTTTAGTGGACAGGTTCTACGAGCAGTATTTC. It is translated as CASCLVDRFYEQYF. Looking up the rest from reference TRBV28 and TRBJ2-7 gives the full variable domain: DVKVTQSSRYLVKRTGEKVFLECVQDMDHENMFWYRQDPGLGLRLIYFSYDVKMKEKGDIPEGYSVSREKKERFSLILESASTNQTSMYLCASCLVDRFYEQYFGPGTRLTVT.

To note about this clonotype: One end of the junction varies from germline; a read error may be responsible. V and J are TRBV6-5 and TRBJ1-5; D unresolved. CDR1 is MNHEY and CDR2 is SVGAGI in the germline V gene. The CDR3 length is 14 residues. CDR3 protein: CASSLTTRGQPQHF. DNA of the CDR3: TGTGCTAGCAGCCTGACTACCCGAGGGCAGCCCCAGCATTTT.

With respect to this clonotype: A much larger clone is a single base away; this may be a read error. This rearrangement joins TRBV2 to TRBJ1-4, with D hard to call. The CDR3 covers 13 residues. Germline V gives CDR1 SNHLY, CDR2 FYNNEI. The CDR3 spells CASSVTTNEKLFF. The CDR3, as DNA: TGTGCCAGCAGCGTCACAACAAATGAAAAACTGTTTTTT.

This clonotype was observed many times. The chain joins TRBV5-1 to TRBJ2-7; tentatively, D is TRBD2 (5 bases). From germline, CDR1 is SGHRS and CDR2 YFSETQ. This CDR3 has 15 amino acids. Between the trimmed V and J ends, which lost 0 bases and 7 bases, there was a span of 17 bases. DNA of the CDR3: TGCGCCAGCAGCTTGGAGGGATACCTTACGGGGGAGCAGTACTTC. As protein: CASSLEGYLTGEQYF.

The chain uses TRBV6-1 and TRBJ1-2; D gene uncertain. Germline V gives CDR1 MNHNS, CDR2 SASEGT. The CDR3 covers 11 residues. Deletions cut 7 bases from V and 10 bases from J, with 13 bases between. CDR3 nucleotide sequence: TGTGCCAGCATTCGGGAAAACGACTACACCTTC. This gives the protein CASIRENDYTF.

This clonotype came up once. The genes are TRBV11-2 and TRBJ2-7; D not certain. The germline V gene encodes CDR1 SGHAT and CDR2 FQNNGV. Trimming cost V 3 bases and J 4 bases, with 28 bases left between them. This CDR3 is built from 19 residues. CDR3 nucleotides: TGTGCCAGCAGCTTCGACAAGCCCCGACGTTGTTCGTACGGTTACGAGCAGTACTTC. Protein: CASSFDKPRRCSYGYEQYF.

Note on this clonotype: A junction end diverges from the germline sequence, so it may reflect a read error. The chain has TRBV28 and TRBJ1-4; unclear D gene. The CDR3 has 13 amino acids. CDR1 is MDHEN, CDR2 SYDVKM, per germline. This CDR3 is CTSSSRSAQKLFF. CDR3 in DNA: TGTACCAGCAGTAGTCGGTCTGCCCAAAAACTGTTTTTT.

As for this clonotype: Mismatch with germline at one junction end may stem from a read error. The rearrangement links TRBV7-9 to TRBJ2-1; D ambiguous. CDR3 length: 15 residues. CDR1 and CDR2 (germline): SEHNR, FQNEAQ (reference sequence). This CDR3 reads CASSDSLSENNEQSF. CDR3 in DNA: TGTGCCAGCAGTGATAGTTTATCCGAAAACAATGAGCAGTCATTC. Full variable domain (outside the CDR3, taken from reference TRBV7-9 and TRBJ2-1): DTGVSQNPRHKITKRGQNVTFRCDPISEHNRLYWYRQTLGQGPEFLTYFQNEAQLEKSRLLSDRFSAERPKGSFSTLEIQRTEQGDSAMYLCASSDSLSENNEQSFGPGTRLTVL.